This T cell receptor (beta chain) came from a study of shared clonotypes between healthy human individuals. The assay was immunoSEQ multiplex PCR, and TCRdb's table has in-frame clones only and misses some. The sample consists of about 700,000 clones, roughly 70% of them appearing once. Regarding this clone: The target antigen is unknown.

General observations from the study: Generation of non-shared clonotypes was less probable than generation of clonotypes shared by all four donors.

Sequenced input: memory CD4+ T cells sorted from blood. The subset was: CD45RA-negative fraction. The sequence was obtained from a woman between 25 and 40 years old in good health.

CDR3 coding DNA: TGTGCCAGCTCACAGACAGGGCGGGCTCAGCCCCAGCATTTT. Its protein product is CASSQTGRAQPQHF. The chain combines TRBV18 with TRBJ1-5, with 7 nucleotides matching TRBD1. With V trimmed by 4 bases and J by 6 bases, 6 bases remained unmatched. The CDR3 consists of 14 residues. Germline values: CDR1 KGHSH, CDR2 LQKENI. Full variable domain (rest looked up from reference TRBV18 and TRBJ1-5): NAGVMQNPRHLVRRRGQEARLRCSPMKGHSHVYWYRQLPEEGLKFMVYLQKENIIDESGMPKERFSAEFPKEGPSILRIQQVVRGDSAAYFCASSQTGRAQPQHFGDGTRLSIL.